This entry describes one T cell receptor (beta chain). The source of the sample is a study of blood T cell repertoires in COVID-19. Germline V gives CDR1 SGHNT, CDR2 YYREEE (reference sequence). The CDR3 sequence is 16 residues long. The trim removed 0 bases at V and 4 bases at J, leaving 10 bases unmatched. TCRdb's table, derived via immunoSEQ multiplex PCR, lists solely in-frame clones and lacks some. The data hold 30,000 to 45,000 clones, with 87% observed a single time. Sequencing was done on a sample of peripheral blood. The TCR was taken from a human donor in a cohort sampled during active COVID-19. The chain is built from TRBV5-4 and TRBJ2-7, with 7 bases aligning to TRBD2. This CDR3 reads CASSLGAGGSFYEQYF. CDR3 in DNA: TGTGCCAGCAGCTTGGGCGCTGGCGGGAGTTTTTACGAGCAGTACTTC.